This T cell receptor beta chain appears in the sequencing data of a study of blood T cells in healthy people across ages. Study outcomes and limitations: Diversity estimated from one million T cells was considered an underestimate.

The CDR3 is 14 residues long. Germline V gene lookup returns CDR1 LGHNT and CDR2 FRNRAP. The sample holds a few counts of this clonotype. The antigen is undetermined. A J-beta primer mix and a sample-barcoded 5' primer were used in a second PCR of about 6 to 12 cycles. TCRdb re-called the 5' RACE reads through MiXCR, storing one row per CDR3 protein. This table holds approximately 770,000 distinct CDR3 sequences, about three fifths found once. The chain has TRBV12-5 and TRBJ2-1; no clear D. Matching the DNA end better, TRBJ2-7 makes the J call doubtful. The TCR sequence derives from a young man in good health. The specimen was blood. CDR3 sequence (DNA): TGTGCTAGTGGTTTCCAGGAGATATACAATGAGCAGTACTTC. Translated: CASGFQEIYNEQYF.